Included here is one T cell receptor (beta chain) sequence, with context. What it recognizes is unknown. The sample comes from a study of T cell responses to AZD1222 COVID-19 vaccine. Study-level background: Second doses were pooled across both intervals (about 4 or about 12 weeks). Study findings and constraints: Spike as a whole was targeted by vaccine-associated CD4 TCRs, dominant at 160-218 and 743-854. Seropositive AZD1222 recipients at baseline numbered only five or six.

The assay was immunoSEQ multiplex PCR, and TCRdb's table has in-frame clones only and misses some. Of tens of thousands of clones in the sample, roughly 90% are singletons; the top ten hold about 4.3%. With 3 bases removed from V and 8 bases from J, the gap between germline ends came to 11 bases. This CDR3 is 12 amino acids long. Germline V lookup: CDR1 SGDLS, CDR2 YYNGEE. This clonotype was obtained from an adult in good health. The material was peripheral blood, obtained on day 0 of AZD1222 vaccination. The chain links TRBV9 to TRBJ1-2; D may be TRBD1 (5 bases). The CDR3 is CASSGDLGGYTF. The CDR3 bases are TGTGCCAGCAGCGGGGACCTGGGGGGCTACACCTTC.